This TCR beta chain was identified in a study of PD-1 blockade in classical Hodgkin lymphoma. Germline CDR1 and CDR2: MNHEY and SMNVEV (reference sequence). The CDR3 totals 14 residues. Trimming shortened V by 5 bases and J by 6 bases, and 16 bases separated the two germline ends. Using immunoSEQ multiplex PCR, the repertoire was profiled, and TCRdb retains in-frame clones only, with some absent. This table has 13,000 or so clones, 82% appearing once. Exposure to brentuximab vedotin varied, and each patient had relapsed following autologous stem cell transplantation. The source of this sequence is a human donor with classical Hodgkin lymphoma. The input for sequencing was peripheral blood mononuclear cells (PBMCs), taken at baseline. The chain recombines TRBV27 with TRBJ1-1; D uncertain. CDR3 sequence: CASSRNKNGAEAFF. DNA for the CDR3: TGTGCCAGCAGTCGTAATAAGAATGGGGCTGAAGCTTTCTTT.